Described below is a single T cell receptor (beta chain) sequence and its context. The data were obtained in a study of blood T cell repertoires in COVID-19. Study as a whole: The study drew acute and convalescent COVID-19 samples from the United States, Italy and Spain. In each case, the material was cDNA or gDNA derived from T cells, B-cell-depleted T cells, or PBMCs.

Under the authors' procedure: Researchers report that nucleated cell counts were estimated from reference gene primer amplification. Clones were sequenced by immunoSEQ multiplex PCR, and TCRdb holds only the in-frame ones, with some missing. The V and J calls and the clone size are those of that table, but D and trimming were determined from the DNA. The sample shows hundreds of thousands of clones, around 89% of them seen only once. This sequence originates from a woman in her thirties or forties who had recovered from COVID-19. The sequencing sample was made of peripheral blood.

The CDR3, as DNA: TGTGCCAGCAGTTTATATGGCGGCCAAGAGACCCAGTACTTC. Encoded protein: CASSLYGGQETQYF. V and J are TRBV27 and TRBJ2-5; D remains unclear. V shed 1 base and J shed 1 base, with 7 bases lying between them. In germline, CDR1 is MNHEY, CDR2 SMNVEV (reference sequence). The CDR3 is made up of 14 amino acids.